These 9 T cell receptor beta chains came from one sample sequenced in a study of T cells in localized non-small cell lung cancer. Generated by immunoSEQ multiplex PCR, the TCRdb table keeps only in-frame clones and is missing some. The profile shows almost 2,500 clones, 30% to 40% of them singletons. This material consisted of lymph node tissue, taken before any cancer treatment. The source is a male donor older than 55 with stage II squamous cell lung carcinoma.

This clone appeared a few times. The chain couples TRBV19 to TRBJ2-5; 9 bases fit TRBD2. This CDR3 has 13 amino acids. CDR1 and CDR2 from the germline V gene are LNHDA and SQIVND (reference sequence). Trimming cost V 8 bases and J 4 bases; bases outside gene matches: 5. The CDR3 bases are TGTGCCAGTGAGCGGGGGGTCGGAGAGACCCAGTACTTC. Its protein product is CASERGVGETQYF.

This clone occurred a few times. V is TRBV29-1 and J is TRBJ2-5, with D unresolved. The CDR3 is 12 amino acids. Germline V lookup: CDR1 SQVTM, CDR2 ANQGSEA. V was clipped by 6 bases and J by 4 bases, with 12 bases between them. The CDR3 loop is CSVEFVGETQYF. The CDR3, as DNA: TGCAGCGTGGAATTCGTGGGAGAGACCCAGTACTTC. Filled out from reference TRBV29-1 and TRBJ2-5, the complete variable domain reads SAVISQKPSRDICQRGTSLTIQCQVDSQVTMMFWYRQQPGQSLTLIATANQGSEATYESGFVIDKFPISRPNLTFSTLTVSNMSPEDSSIYLCSVEFVGETQYFGPGTRLLVL.

A few counts support this clone. V usage is TRBV11-3 and J usage is TRBJ1-4; D is uncertain. CDR3 length equals 15 residues. The germline gives CDR1 SGHNT, CDR2 YENEEA. V lost 8 bases and J 4 bases, leaving 17 bases between the germline ends. The CDR3 loop reads CASSPSPGVNEKLFF. The CDR3 DNA reads TGTGCCAGCTCCCCGTCGCCGGGAGTTAATGAAAAACTGTTTTTT.

This clone was picked up a small number of times. The chain employs TRBV6-8 and TRBJ1-5, with TRBD1 matching 10 bases. The CDR3 loop spans 19 amino acids. Germline lookup yields CDR1 MNHGY and CDR2 SAAAGT. J gave up 0 bases and V 5 bases, and 13 bases lay outside the gene matches. The CDR3 loop reads CASSDPVTGGFYSNQPQHF. For the CDR3, the DNA is TGTGCCAGCAGTGACCCTGTGACAGGGGGCTTTTATAGCAATCAGCCCCAGCATTTT.

This chain links TRBV19 with TRBJ1-1; D not resolved. Trimming removed 8 bases at V and 1 base at J, with 11 bases between. The CDR3 spans 13 residues. The germline CDR1 and CDR2 sequences are LNHDA and SQIVND (reference sequence). In nucleotides, the CDR3 is TGTGCCAGTTCCGGCGACCCGAACACTGAAGCTTTCTTT. Translating it yields CASSGDPNTEAFF.

The rearrangement uses TRBV11-3 and TRBJ1-5, with D possibly matching TRBD1 (6 bases). CDR1 is SGHNT, CDR2 YENEEA, per germline. CDR3 length: 14 residues. V was cut by 5 bases and J by 7 bases, with 15 bases left in between. CDR3 in DNA: TGTGCCAGCAGCGGGGGGGCAGGGACACAGCCCCAGCATTTT. The encoded protein is CASSGGAGTQPQHF.

This clone was observed a handful of times. V and J are TRBV4-1 and TRBJ1-1; D remains unclear. Germline CDR1 is MGHRA and CDR2 is YSYEKL. This CDR3 is built from 15 residues. V shed 6 bases and J shed 5 bases, with 19 bases lying between them. This CDR3 is CASSPSPGVDTEAFF. The CDR3 DNA reads TGCGCCAGCAGTCCGAGTCCGGGTGTGGATACTGAAGCTTTCTTT.

The table lists this clone with a few counts. The V and J genes are TRBV6-8 and TRBJ2-7, with D perhaps matching TRBD2 (6 bases). Trimming left V 2 bases short and J 2 bases short, with 13 bases between. The CDR3 is 15 amino acids. Germline assignment: CDR1 MNHGY and CDR2 SAAAGT. In nucleotides, the CDR3 is TGTGCCAGCAGTTACATGGCCGGAGGGCCCTACGAGCAGTACTTC. This gives the protein CASSYMAGGPYEQYF.

This clone is large within its sample. The rearrangement joins TRBV29-1 to TRBJ2-5; no clear D. The CDR3 covers 14 residues. CDR1 and CDR2 from the germline V gene are SQVTM and ANQGSEA. The ends were cut back, 6 bases at V and 0 bases at J, with 14 bases in the middle. The CDR3 is CSVRRDGNQETQYF. The CDR3, as DNA: TGCAGCGTCCGAAGGGATGGTAACCAAGAGACCCAGTACTTC.